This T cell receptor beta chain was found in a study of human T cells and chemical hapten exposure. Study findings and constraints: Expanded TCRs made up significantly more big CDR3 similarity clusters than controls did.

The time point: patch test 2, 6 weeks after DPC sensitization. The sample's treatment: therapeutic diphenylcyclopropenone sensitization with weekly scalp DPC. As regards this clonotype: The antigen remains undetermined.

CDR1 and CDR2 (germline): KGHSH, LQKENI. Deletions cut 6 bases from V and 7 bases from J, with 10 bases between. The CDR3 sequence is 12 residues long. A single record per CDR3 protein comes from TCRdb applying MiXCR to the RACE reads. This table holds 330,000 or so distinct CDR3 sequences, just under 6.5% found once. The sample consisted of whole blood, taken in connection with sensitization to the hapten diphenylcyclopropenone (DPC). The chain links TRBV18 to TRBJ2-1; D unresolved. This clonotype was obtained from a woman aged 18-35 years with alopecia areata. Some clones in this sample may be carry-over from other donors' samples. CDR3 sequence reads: CASSSQTNEQFF. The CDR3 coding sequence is TGTGCCAGCTCTTCCCAGACAAATGAGCAGTTCTTC.